This is a list of T cell receptor beta chains from one sample in a study of T cells after yellow fever vaccination. TCRdb recomputed calls from the 5' RACE reads with MiXCR, one row per CDR3 protein. Of 300,000 or so distinct CDR3 sequences in the sample, around 8.1% were seen once. The sample was PBMCs, taken about 49 days after the first yellow fever vaccination. The receptors originated from a man aged 18-30 years who received the YFV17D yellow fever vaccine. Each CDR3 is given with its conserved first and last residue. Each record gives: J gene, clone size, V gene, D gene, CDR3 protein, CDR3 DNA. D genes are given only for firm matches. Part of the rows lack a size; the others show once, few, many or a class for expanded clones.

>TRBJ2-2|few|TRBV29-1|TRBD2
CSVVSGGRDTGELFF
TGCAGCGTTGTTAGCGGGGGACGGGACACCGGGGAGCTGTTTTTT
>TRBJ1-4|-|TRBV5-1|-
CASSYGAGNEKLFF
TGCGCCAGCAGCTACGGGGCAGGGAATGAAAAACTGTTTTTT
>TRBJ2-5|-|TRBV9|-
CASSVAPNRVETQYF
TGTGCCAGCAGCGTAGCTCCGAATCGAGTGGAGACCCAGTACTTC
>TRBJ1-3|few|TRBV4-3|-
CASSQVHLSGNTIYF
TGCGCCAGCAGCCAAGTACACCTCTCTGGAAACACCATATATTTT
>TRBJ1-2|few|TRBV19|-
CATTGGRGGYTF
TGTGCCACTACGGGGGGGCGAGGTGGCTACACCTTC
>TRBJ2-6|few|TRBV11-2|-
CASSLGWTSGANVLTF
TGTGCCAGCAGCTTAGGGTGGACCTCTGGGGCCAACGTCCTGACTTTC
>TRBJ1-5|-|TRBV20-1|TRBD1
CSAGQANQPQHF
TGCAGTGCCGGACAGGCCAATCAGCCCCAGCATTTT
>TRBJ2-5|few|TRBV4-2|-
CASSQAGGPGSGETQYF
TGTGCCAGCAGCCAAGCAGGTGGTCCAGGTTCGGGAGAGACCCAGTACTTC
>TRBJ2-3|-|TRBV5-1|TRBD1
CASSRPGTGADTQYF
TGCGCCAGCAGCCGTCCCGGGACAGGGGCAGATACGCAGTATTTT
>TRBJ2-7|-|TRBV12-3/TRBV12-4|TRBD1
CASTQGTGIYEQYF
TGTGCCAGCACTCAGGGGACAGGAATTTACGAGCAGTACTTC
>TRBJ2-7|once|TRBV12-3/TRBV12-4|TRBD1
CASSSQGAPEQYF
TGTGCCAGCAGTTCCCAGGGGGCGCCCGAGCAGTACTTC
>TRBJ1-5|few|TRBV12-3/TRBV12-4|-
CASSFEVDSHSNQPQHF
TGTGCCAGCAGTTTTGAGGTGGACAGCCATAGCAATCAGCCCCAGCATTTT
>TRBJ1-5|many|TRBV3-1|-
CASSRREGNQPQHF
TGTGCCAGCAGCCGCAGAGAGGGGAATCAGCCCCAGCATTTT
>TRBJ2-3|many|TRBV7-2|TRBD2
CASSPSLAVNTDTQYF
TGTGCCAGCAGCCCATCGCTAGCGGTGAACACAGATACGCAGTATTTT
>TRBJ2-5|-|TRBV11-2|-
CASRGLGQGQEETQYF
TGTGCCAGCAGGGGTTTGGGGCAGGGCCAAGAAGAGACCCAGTACTTC
>TRBJ1-6|few|TRBV12-3/TRBV12-4|-
CASSLSGDGSPLHF
TGTGCCAGCAGTTTGTCCGGGGATGGCTCACCCCTCCACTTT
>TRBJ1-1|many|TRBV6-5|-
CASSYSAVGEAFF
TGTGCCAGCAGTTACTCTGCCGTGGGTGAAGCTTTCTTT
>TRBJ2-5|many|TRBV5-4|-
CASSLQGGETQYF
TGCGCCAGCAGCCTCCAGGGGGGAGAGACCCAGTACTTC
>TRBJ2-5|-|TRBV5-6|-
CASNSQETQYF
TGTGCCAGCAACTCCCAAGAGACCCAGTACTTC
>TRBJ2-5|-|TRBV20-1|TRBD2
CSATRAGEQETQYF
TGCAGTGCTACCCGGGCGGGGGAGCAAGAGACCCAGTACTTC
>TRBJ2-3|-|TRBV6-6|-
CASTLTGTGTQYF
TGTGCCAGCACCCTAACAGGGACTGGTACGCAGTATTTT
>TRBJ2-3|many|TRBV6-1|TRBD1
CASRQTGGISTDTQYF
TGTGCCAGCAGACAAACAGGGGGCATTAGCACAGATACGCAGTATTTT
>TRBJ2-5|-|TRBV7-9|-
CASSLALLGLETQYF
TGTGCCAGCAGCTTAGCGCTCTTGGGATTAGAGACCCAGTACTTC
>TRBJ1-1|-|TRBV5-1|-
CASSKTGMNTEAFF
TGCGCCAGCAGCAAAACAGGGATGAACACTGAAGCTTTCTTT
>TRBJ2-5|-|TRBV6-1|-
CASSDHRRETQYF
TGTGCCAGCAGTGACCACAGGAGAGAGACCCAGTACTTC
>TRBJ2-4|-|TRBV4-3|TRBD2
CASSQLAGGGIQYF
TGCGCCAGCAGCCAATTGGCGGGAGGAGGCATTCAGTACTTC
>TRBJ2-5|few|TRBV9|-
CASSVAAGAQETQYF
TGTGCCAGCAGCGTAGCGGCGGGGGCCCAAGAGACCCAGTACTTC
>TRBJ2-1|many|TRBV6-1|-
CASSEGNSYNEQFF
TGTGCCAGCAGTGAAGGGAATTCCTACAATGAGCAGTTCTTC
>TRBJ2-7|few|TRBV7-2|-
CASSLLRYEQYF
TGTGCCAGCAGCTTGCTCCGCTACGAGCAGTACTTC
>TRBJ1-2|many|TRBV5-1|-
CASSLGVGYTF
TGCGCCAGCAGCTTAGGGGTTGGCTACACCTTC
>TRBJ2-2|-|TRBV5-8|-
CASSFLANTGELFF
TGTGCCAGCAGCTTCTTAGCGAACACCGGGGAGCTGTTTTTT
>TRBJ2-7|-|TRBV7-6|TRBD1
CASSLGQGQTYEQYF
TGTGCCAGCAGCTTAGGACAGGGGCAGACCTACGAGCAGTACTTC
>TRBJ2-1|many|TRBV5-1|-
CASSSEVRNEQFF
TGCGCCAGCAGCTCTGAGGTGCGGAATGAGCAGTTCTTC
>TRBJ2-1|-|TRBV4-3|-
CASSQDFYQEQFF
TGCGCCAGCAGCCAGGACTTCTATCAGGAGCAGTTCTTC
>TRBJ1-5|few|TRBV6-2/TRBV6-3|TRBD1
CASSYAGGRQPQHF
TGTGCCAGCAGTTACGCAGGGGGCCGTCAGCCCCAGCATTTT
>TRBJ1-1|-|TRBV11-2|-
CAPPGEGKNEAFF
TGTGCCCCCCCCGGGGAGGGGAAGAATGAAGCTTTCTTT
>TRBJ2-5|-|TRBV10-3|-
CAISESTRQETQYF
TGTGCCATCAGTGAGTCGACTAGACAAGAGACCCAGTACTTC
>TRBJ2-7|few|TRBV28|-
CASSLVAGTYEQYF
TGTGCCAGCAGTTTAGTAGCTGGGACCTACGAGCAGTACTTC
>TRBJ2-5|-|TRBV11-2|-
CASSLGDFQETQYF
TGTGCCAGCAGCTTAGGGGACTTCCAAGAGACCCAGTACTTC
>TRBJ2-1|-|TRBV27|TRBD1
CASSLSKQGAGDEQFF
TGTGCCAGCAGTTTATCGAAACAGGGGGCTGGGGATGAGCAGTTCTTC
>TRBJ2-1|many|TRBV10-3|-
CAISQGYNEQFF
TGTGCCATCAGCCAGGGTTACAATGAGCAGTTCTTC
>TRBJ1-4|-|TRBV20-1|-
CCARDIRKGTNEKLFF
TGCTGTGCTAGAGATATCCGAAAGGGAACTAATGAAAAACTGTTTTTT
>TRBJ2-5|many|TRBV7-2|-
CASSLNRETQYF
TGTGCCAGCAGCTTGAACAGAGAGACCCAGTACTTC
>TRBJ2-2|few|TRBV5-4|-
CASSLVVGTGGTGELFF
TGTGCCAGCAGCTTGGTTGTAGGGACCGGAGGCACCGGGGAGCTGTTTTTT
>TRBJ2-1|-|TRBV20-1|TRBD2
CSARRAGVYNEQFF
TGCAGTGCTAGAAGGGCGGGGGTCTACAATGAGCAGTTCTTC
>TRBJ2-7|few|TRBV5-1|TRBD1
CASSSQTGVRTYEQYF
TGCGCCAGCAGCTCTCAGACAGGGGTTCGCACCTACGAGCAGTACTTC
>TRBJ2-4|-|TRBV6-5|TRBD2
CASSSGLAGGLAKNIQYF
TGTGCCAGCAGTTCGGGACTAGCGGGGGGGTTAGCCAAAAACATTCAGTACTTC
>TRBJ1-1|few|TRBV6-1|TRBD1
CASKIQGINTEAFF
TGTGCCAGCAAAATACAGGGGATCAACACTGAAGCTTTCTTT
>TRBJ2-7|-|TRBV7-2|TRBD1
CASSAQPGQGYEQYF
TGTGCCAGCAGCGCCCAACCGGGACAGGGTTACGAGCAGTACTTC
>TRBJ2-2|-|TRBV12-3/TRBV12-4|-
CASSQGIAGSGELFF
TGTGCCAGCAGCCAAGGGATTGCGGGATCCGGGGAGCTGTTTTTT